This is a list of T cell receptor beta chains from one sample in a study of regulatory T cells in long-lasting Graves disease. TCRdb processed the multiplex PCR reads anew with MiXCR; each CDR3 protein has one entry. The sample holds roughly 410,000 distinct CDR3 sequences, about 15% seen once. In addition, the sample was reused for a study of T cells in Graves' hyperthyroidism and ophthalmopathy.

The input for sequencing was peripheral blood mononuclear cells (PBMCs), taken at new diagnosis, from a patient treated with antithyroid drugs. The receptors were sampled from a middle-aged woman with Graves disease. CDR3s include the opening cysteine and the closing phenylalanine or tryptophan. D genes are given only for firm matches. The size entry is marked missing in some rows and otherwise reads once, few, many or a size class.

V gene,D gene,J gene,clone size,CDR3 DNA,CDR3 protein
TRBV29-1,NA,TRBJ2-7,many,TGCAGCGCCCGACAGGTCGACAACTACGAGCAGTACTTC,CSARQVDNYEQYF
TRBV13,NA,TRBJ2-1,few,TGTGCCAGCAGGGGGGAGGGGGACCCCCAGTTCTTC,CASRGEGDPQFF
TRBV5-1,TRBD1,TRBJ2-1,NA,TGCGCCAGCACGACAGGGAGAAACAATGAGCAGTTCTTC,CASTTGRNNEQFF
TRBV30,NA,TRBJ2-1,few,TGTGCCTGGAACAAAGGAGGGGGCAATGAGCAGTTCTTC,CAWNKGGGNEQFF
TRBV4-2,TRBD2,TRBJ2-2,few,TGTGCCAGCAGCCAAGGCCTACTAGCGGGAGTGGCCGGGGAGCTGTTTTTT,CASSQGLLAGVAGELFF
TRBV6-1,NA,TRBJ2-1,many,TGTGCCAGCAGTGAACTCGGTCAGCTATCCTTCAGACCCCCGTTCTTC,CASSELGQLSFRPPFF
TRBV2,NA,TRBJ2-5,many,TGTGCCAGTACATTCCAAGAGACCCAGTACTTC,CASTFQETQYF
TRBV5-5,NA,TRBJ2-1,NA,TGTGCCAGCGGTACTAGCAGCTATGAGCAGTTCTTC,CASGTSSYEQFF
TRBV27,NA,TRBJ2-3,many,TGTGCCAGCAGTGCCCCCGGCGGGGTAGATACGCAGTATTTT,CASSAPGGVDTQYF
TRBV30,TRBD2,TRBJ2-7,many,TGTGCCTGGGGACTAGCGGGAAGCTACGAGCAGTACTTC,CAWGLAGSYEQYF
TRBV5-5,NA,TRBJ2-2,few,TGTGCCAGCTGGGGACAATCCGCCGGGGAGCTGTTTTTT,CASWGQSAGELFF
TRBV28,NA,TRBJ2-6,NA,TGTGCCAGCAGTGGACCCGGGTTGGCCAACGTCCTGACTTTC,CASSGPGLANVLTF
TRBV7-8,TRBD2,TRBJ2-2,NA,TGTGCCAGCAGCTTATCCTTCCCAGCGGGAGAGGTCACCGGGGAGCTGTTTTTT,CASSLSFPAGEVTGELFF
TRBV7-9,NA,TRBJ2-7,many,TGTGCCAGCAGCTTAGCTCGAACAGGTGACTCCTACGAGCAGTACTTC,CASSLARTGDSYEQYF
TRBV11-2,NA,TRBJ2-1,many,TGTGCCAGCAGCCATAGTGGGGGAGATATCTCCTACAATGAGCAGTTCTTC,CASSHSGGDISYNEQFF
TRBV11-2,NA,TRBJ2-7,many,TGTGCCAGCAGCCCTGGGACACCGAGCTCCTACGAGCAGTACTTC,CASSPGTPSSYEQYF
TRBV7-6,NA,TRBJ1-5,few,TGTGCCAGCAGCTTATCGGACGGTAGCAATCAGCCCCAGCATTTT,CASSLSDGSNQPQHF
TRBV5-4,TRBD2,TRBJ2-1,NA,TGTGCCAGCAGCTTGACCGGGACTAGCGGGTTCAATGAGCAGTTCTTC,CASSLTGTSGFNEQFF
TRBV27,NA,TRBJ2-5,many,TGTGCCAGCAGCCTAGGGGGTCCGCAAGAGACCCAGTACTTC,CASSLGGPQETQYF
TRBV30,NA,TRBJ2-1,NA,TGTGCCTGGAGTAACAGCTACAATGAGCAGTTCTTC,CAWSNSYNEQFF
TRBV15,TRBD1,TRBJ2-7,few,TGTGCCACCAGCAGACCGACAGGGGACCTCTCCTACGAGCAGTACTTC,CATSRPTGDLSYEQYF
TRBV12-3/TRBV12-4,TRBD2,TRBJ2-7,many,TGTGCCAGCACCCTTAGCGGGAGGGTAGGCGAGCAGTACTTC,CASTLSGRVGEQYF
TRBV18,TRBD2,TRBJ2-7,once,TGTGCCAGCTCACGAAGGACTAGCGGGAGTGTGTACGAGCAGTACTTC,CASSRRTSGSVYEQYF
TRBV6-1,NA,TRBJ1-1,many,TGTGCCAGCAGCTCTTCCCCAGGGTACACTGAAGCTTTCTTT,CASSSSPGYTEAFF
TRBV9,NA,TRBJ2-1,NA,TGTGCCAGCAGCGTAGACCCTAGAATTGGCTCCTACAATGAGCAGTTCTTC,CASSVDPRIGSYNEQFF
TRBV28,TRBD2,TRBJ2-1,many,TGTGCCAGCAGTGTTCCGGGACTAGCTTTCAATGAGCAGTTCTTC,CASSVPGLAFNEQFF
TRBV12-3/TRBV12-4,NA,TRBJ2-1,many,TGTGCCAGCAGTTTAAGCGCGTTGGTTGATGAGCAGTTCTTC,CASSLSALVDEQFF
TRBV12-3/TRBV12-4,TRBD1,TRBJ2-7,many,TGTGCCAGCACCCTAGGGACAGGTTGGGACGAGCAGTACTTC,CASTLGTGWDEQYF